This T cell receptor beta chain was sequenced during a study of identical twins (dated by TCRdb to 2016 to 2017). Regarding the research as a whole: TCR alpha and beta repertoires from monozygotic twins, unrelated adults of various ages and cord blood were deep-sequenced to test whether fetal clonotypes persist. To rule out contamination, the twin experiments were replicated at different times with different library preparation protocols.

Paper-wide results and their limitations: Recombination models systematically underestimated out-of-frame TCR alpha sharing in monozygotic twins but agreed with sharing between unrelated individuals. Compared with coincidental sharing between unrelated individuals, an excess of low generation-probability sequences was observed among out-of-frame TCR alpha sequences shared between twins. Invariant T cells such as MAIT and iNKT could partly confound zero-insertion analyses, although diverse VJ usage argued against such confounding for most clonotypes. Conclusions relied on cross-sectional statistical analysis, since the same donors could not be followed over many years. Excess twin sharing in beta out-of-frame sequences was weaker because fewer shared sequences lowered the signal-to-noise ratio. Abundant cord blood beta clonotypes had fewer insertions, young adult naive repertoires showed a similar but weaker trend, and memory repertoires showed no such trend.

Library preparation employed 5' RACE. TCRdb lists the instrument as Illumina HiSeq 2000. Template switching introduced a universal primer binding site; the final cDNA contained a unique molecular identifier, enabling accurate counting of TCR cDNA molecules. Specific primers in the conserved constant-segment region were used to synthesize first-strand cDNA for TCR alpha and beta chains. To control for contamination, every cDNA library carried two barcodes: a SMART-Mk sample barcode plus Illumina barcodes. TruSeq adapter sequences, together with Illumina sample barcodes, were added in two successive PCR steps. TCR alpha and beta cDNA libraries were sequenced on the Illumina HiSeq platform with custom primers. Per the authors' processing: Unique molecular identifiers were extracted from raw reads with MiGEC, and CDR3 positions were determined with MiXCR. Recombination models were inferred per individual with the repgenHMM and IGoR tools using an EM algorithm. The analysis of shared clonotypes was done with the tcR package in R, with sharing normalized by the product of cloneset sizes. Out-of-frame nonproductive sequences were analyzed to study raw recombination free of thymic and clonal selection effects. TCRdb's own reprocessing of the public reads used fastp at Q25 and MiXCR and kept productive beta chains. Every entry covers one CDR3 protein and lists the most common genes and DNA from its rows. The V and J calls reflect TCRdb's pipeline rather than the authors' work. This sample has 550,000 to 700,000 distinct CDR3 sequences in its table, and less than 25% of those were observed once. The ten largest make up about 4.3% of the sample.

In regard to this clonotype: Its antigen has not been determined. No quality values exist for individual bases; no much larger clone is one base distant.

Every donor was a healthy Caucasian. Three pairs of female monozygotic twins, all aged roughly 18 to 29 years, made up the twin cohort. Peripheral blood mononuclear cells were the source from which RNA for the TCR libraries was isolated. The CDR1 and CDR2 encoded by the germline V gene are SGHTA and FQGNSA. Reading from cysteine to phenylalanine, the CDR3 counts 16 amino acids. Only CDR3 DNA is held: 48 bases, read in frame from base 1. V is clipped by 3 bases and J by 0 bases, and the sequence between their germline boundaries is 9 bases long. This sample also appeared in a second study, on T cells expressing NK-cell markers. The second study also describes: Three sorted T-cell subsets (CD3+CD56+NKG2C+, CD3+CD56+NKG2C- and CD3+CD56-NKG2C+) from under 10 donors had their TCR beta-chain repertoires profiled. Seven of the eight sequenced donors were HCMV-seropositive and one was HCMV-seronegative. To restrict sorting to alphabetaTCR-expressing T cells, an anti-gammadeltaTCR antibody was added in several experiments. In six donors, the dominant CD3+CD56+NKG2C+ clonotypes ranked among the top 10 CD8+ clonotypes, making up 1.0-7.0% of CD8+ T cells. Those dominant clonotypes were again the most abundant among CD3+CD56-NKG2C+ cells in a handful of donors, at roughly 28.3-60.1%. Whether the expanded NKG2C-expressing T cell clones were specific for HCMV antigens was left unclear. The eight sequenced donors were randomly selected healthy volunteers, three men and five women. HCMV serostatus was determined by detecting HCMV-specific IgG in serum with a commercial ELISA kit. For roughly six donors, bulk peripheral blood T-cell repertoires were additionally sequenced from unsorted PBMC. MIGEC was used to demultiplex reads and group reads by UMI, and MiTCR was used to assemble and quantify clonotypes. Only TCR cDNA sequences supported by at least two reads were kept to exclude erroneous sequences. The tcR package was used for downstream repertoire analysis, with clonotypes matched between fractions based on CDR3 nucleotide sequence plus V segment. VDJmatch was used to annotate antigen specificity against VDJdb, with one amino acid substitution allowed in CDR3.

The receptor chain draws on TRBV7-2 and TRBJ2-6, with the D gene too uncertain to name. This receptor was obtained from a woman under 30 in good health. Sequencing was carried out using PBMCs. DNA sequence: TGTGCCAGCAGCTTTGGCTCAGCCTCTGGGGCCAACGTCCTGACTTTC. Its amino acids are CASSFGSASGANVLTF.